This T cell receptor (beta chain) was observed in a study of T cells after yellow fever vaccination. As for the study in general: SMART-Seq v4 Ultra Low Input handled preparation of low-cell-number fractions. General observations from the study: Compared with primary, the secondary response was weaker and peaked at day 5, not 15.

Production of TCR cDNA was by 5'RACE template switching, which also added a universal primer site and UMIs. TCRdb processed the 5' RACE reads anew with MiXCR; each CDR3 protein has one entry. The sample has 340,000 or so distinct CDR3 sequences; roughly an eighth are singletons. As for this clonotype: Its antigen is unidentified.

This CDR3 is 13 amino acids long. V lost 1 base and J lost 7, with 10 bases in between. The rearrangement joins TRBV12-3 or TRBV12-4 to TRBJ1-2, with no clear D. Sequences were derived from CD4+ T cells sorted from PBMCs, sampled 15 days after the yellow fever booster vaccination. The TCR sequence derives from a man aged 18 to 29 who received the YFV17D yellow fever vaccine. In DNA, the CDR3 is TGTGCCAGCAGTTTAGTCTTGGGATCTGGCTACACCTTC. Residues: CASSLVLGSGYTF.